This TCR beta chain was sequenced for a study of shared clonotypes between healthy human individuals. Findings of the study overall: Naive subsets tended to show greater estimated richness than memory subsets.

On this clone itself: Antigen specificity is unknown.

Several immunoSEQ plates held equal portions of the genomic DNA taken from each subset. Method: immunoSEQ multiplex PCR; TCRdb's copy keeps in-frame clones and lacks some. The sample has a few million clones, 92% seen once. CDR1 is LGHNA, CDR2 YNFKEQ, per germline. The V end was cut by 0 bases, the J end by 9 bases, with 6 bases between. This CDR3 spans 12 amino acids. The sample taken for sequencing was naive CD4+ T cells from PBMCs. Regarding subset: CD45RA+ positively selected. This receptor was taken from a man younger than 35 in good health. Some clones in this sample may be carry-over from other donors' samples. This chain joins TRBV4-2 and TRBJ2-1, with D possibly matching TRBD1 (5 bases). The CDR3 DNA follows: TGTGCCAGCAGCCAAGATGGGGCTGAGCAGTTCTTC. Its translation: CASSQDGAEQFF.